This TCR beta chain originates from a study of PD-L1 blockade in urothelial cancer. Looking at the study overall: Among blood samples, the median T cell count was approximately 150,000.

The assay was immunoSEQ multiplex PCR, and TCRdb's table has in-frame clones only and misses some. The table lists roughly 120,000 clones, around 89% of them singletons, with under 2% in the top ten. In this sample, this clone turned up once. The V gene's germline CDR1 is SGHNT and CDR2 YYREEE (reference sequence). The V gene lost 3 bases and the J gene lost 0 bases, with 4 bases spanning the gap. The CDR3 has 13 amino acids. Time point indicated: peripheral blood 6 weeks after treatment start. The V and J genes are TRBV5-4 and TRBJ1-3, with D uncertain. The clonotype originates from a man aged 55-75 years with urothelial cancer. The source material was PBMCs, sampled around atezolizumab (anti-PD-L1) treatment. In DNA form, the CDR3 reads TGTGCCAGCAGCTGGAGCTCTGGAAACACCATATATTTT. Its translation is CASSWSSGNTIYF.